The rows below give T cell receptor beta chains drawn from one sample of a study of blood T cell repertoires in COVID-19. Profiled with immunoSEQ multiplex PCR; TCRdb holds only in-frame clones, not every one. The data show fewer than 350,000 clones, with 75% to 95% seen just once and more than 6% held by the top ten. Sample: peripheral blood. The receptors were sampled from a woman aged 25 to 39 with COVID-19, enrolled during active disease. Both conserved end residues are part of each CDR3. The order of the fields is clone size, J gene, D gene, V gene, CDR3 protein, CDR3 DNA. The D gene is left open where the match is weak. Size is omitted from some rows. Given values are once, few, many or a class for expanded clones.

>few|TRBJ2-2|TRBD2|TRBV6-4
CASSKIAGEGTGELFF
TGTGCCAGCAGTAAAATAGCGGGAGAGGGCACCGGGGAGCTGTTTTTT
>NA|TRBJ2-7|NA|TRBV2
CASSVGAGFYEQYF
TGTGCCAGCAGTGTAGGAGCAGGGTTCTACGAGCAGTACTTC
>NA|TRBJ2-7|NA|TRBV28
CASSDSGRYEQYF
TGTGCCAGCTCTGATAGCGGCCGCTACGAGCAGTACTTC
>NA|TRBJ2-3|TRBD2|TRBV25-1
CASSPTSGEDTDTQYF
TGTGCCAGCAGTCCGACTAGCGGGGAGGACACAGATACGCAGTATTTT
>once|TRBJ1-1|NA|TRBV18
CASSRISGTFNTEAFF
TGTGCCAGCTCCCGGATTTCCGGGACATTTAACACTGAAGCTTTCTTT
>once|TRBJ2-3|TRBD2|TRBV27
CASSLLAGGPGTQYF
TGTGCCAGCAGTTTACTAGCGGGAGGGCCGGGTACGCAGTATTTT
>NA|TRBJ1-2|NA|TRBV19
CASSINARGAQVYGYTF
TGTGCCAGTAGTATAAATGCGCGGGGTGCGCAGGTATATGGCTACACCTTC
>NA|TRBJ1-4|NA|TRBV15
CATSTRGLDEKLFF
TGTGCCACCAGCACTAGGGGGTTGGATGAAAAACTGTTTTTT
>NA|TRBJ2-1|NA|TRBV29-1
CSVAPGGARNEQFF
TGCAGCGTTGCCCCTGGGGGGGCCCGCAATGAGCAGTTCTTC
>NA|TRBJ2-7|TRBD1|TRBV27
CASSSGQGEWTGEQYF
TGTGCCAGCAGCAGCGGACAGGGTGAATGGACGGGCGAGCAGTACTTC
>NA|TRBJ2-1|TRBD2|TRBV15
CATSRAPLGTSGDNEQFF
TGTGCCACCAGCAGAGCCCCCCTCGGGACTAGCGGAGACAATGAGCAGTTCTTC
>NA|TRBJ1-2|NA|TRBV27
CASAQGINYGYTF
TGTGCCAGTGCCCAGGGGATCAACTATGGCTACACCTTC
>NA|TRBJ2-1|TRBD1|TRBV29-1
CSGDRASDEQFF
TGCAGCGGGGACAGGGCTAGTGATGAGCAGTTCTTC
>once|TRBJ1-1|TRBD1|TRBV28
CASSLERYPGTGNTEAFF
TGTGCCAGCAGTTTAGAGAGATATCCTGGGACAGGGAACACTGAAGCTTTCTTT
>NA|TRBJ1-5|TRBD1|TRBV4-2
CASSQDTGQDNQPQHF
TGTGCCAGCAGCCAAGATACCGGACAGGACAATCAGCCCCAGCATTTT
>NA|TRBJ1-1|NA|TRBV6-2/TRBV6-3
CASSYSRGATEAFF
TGTGCCAGCAGTTACTCTCGGGGGGCGACTGAAGCTTTCTTT
>NA|TRBJ1-6|NA|TRBV3-1/TRBV3-2
CASSQVGSGQPLHF
TGTGCCAGCAGCCAAGTGGGCTCAGGGCAGCCCCTCCACTTT
>NA|TRBJ1-1|TRBD1|TRBV28
CASSPATGMNTEAFF
TGTGCCAGCAGTCCGGCGACAGGGATGAACACTGAAGCTTTCTTT
>NA|TRBJ1-6|NA|TRBV5-1
CASSIDRTYSPLHF
TGCGCCAGCAGCATAGACAGGACTTATTCACCCCTCCACTTT
>NA|TRBJ2-1|NA|TRBV27
CASSGTYNEQFF
TGTGCCAGCAGTGGCACCTACAATGAGCAGTTCTTC
>NA|TRBJ2-3|NA|TRBV10-3
CATLASTDTQYF
TGTGCCACCCTGGCCTCCACAGATACGCAGTATTTT
>NA|TRBJ2-7|TRBD2|TRBV24-1
CATSDPVAGGPSDEQYF
TGTGCCACCAGTGACCCCGTAGCGGGAGGGCCTTCCGACGAGCAGTACTTC
>NA|TRBJ1-6|NA|TRBV6-1
CASSEGARSPLHF
TGTGCCAGCAGTGAAGGCGCCCGGTCACCCCTCCACTTT
>NA|TRBJ1-2|NA|TRBV6-5
CASSRSGASGYTF
TGTGCCAGCAGTAGATCAGGGGCCAGCGGCTACACCTTC
>NA|TRBJ1-4|NA|TRBV4-1
CASSQDTRGTNEKLFF
TGCGCCAGCAGCCAAGATACGAGAGGAACTAATGAAAAACTGTTTTTT
>NA|TRBJ2-1|NA|TRBV4-2
CASSPKTSWSSYNEQFF
TGTGCCAGCAGTCCGAAAACCAGCTGGAGCTCCTACAATGAGCAGTTCTTC
>NA|TRBJ2-7|TRBD1|TRBV5-1
CASSPDRAGEQYF
TGCGCCAGCAGCCCGGACAGGGCAGGCGAGCAGTACTTC
>NA|TRBJ1-5|TRBD1|TRBV6-6
CASTGQGLNQPQHF
TGTGCCAGCACAGGACAGGGTTTGAATCAGCCCCAGCATTTT
>once|TRBJ2-1|TRBD2|TRBV5-1
CASSPRTSGINEQFF
TGCGCCAGCAGCCCGAGGACTAGCGGAATCAATGAGCAGTTCTTC
>NA|TRBJ1-5|NA|TRBV2
CASSPDSTSNQPQHF
TGTGCCAGCAGTCCCGACAGCACTAGCAATCAGCCCCAGCATTTT
>NA|TRBJ2-3|NA|TRBV29-1
CSASRGEGTQYF
TGCAGCGCTTCGAGGGGGGAGGGTACGCAGTATTTT
>NA|TRBJ1-1|NA|TRBV7-8
CASSLGHRDTAEAFF
TGTGCCAGCAGCTTAGGCCACAGGGATACCGCTGAAGCTTTCTTT
>NA|TRBJ1-5|NA|TRBV21-1
CASSKAHRARVQPQHF
TGTGCCAGCAGCAAAGCGCACAGGGCACGGGTTCAGCCCCAGCATTTT
>NA|TRBJ2-5|NA|TRBV28
CASKEGSQETQYF
TGTGCCAGCAAGGAGGGGAGCCAAGAGACCCAGTACTTC
>NA|TRBJ2-7|NA|TRBV12-3/TRBV12-4
CASSLAAYEQYF
TGTGCCAGCAGTTTGGCAGCCTACGAGCAGTACTTC
>NA|TRBJ2-3|TRBD2|TRBV24-1
CATERAGVGTDTQYF
TGTGCCACCGAAAGAGCGGGAGTTGGGACAGATACGCAGTATTTT
>NA|TRBJ1-2|NA|TRBV5-4
CASSLGGYGYTF
TGTGCCAGCAGCTTGGGAGGCTATGGCTACACCTTC
>NA|TRBJ1-5|TRBD1|TRBV27
CASSLLADRGRGHQPQHF
TGTGCCAGCAGTTTATTAGCGGACAGGGGAAGAGGGCATCAGCCCCAGCATTTT